The 19 T cell receptor beta chains given below trace back to one sample, sequenced in a study of radiation and T cells in renal cell carcinoma. Sequencing was performed with immunoSEQ multiplex PCR; in TCRdb, only in-frame clones are kept and a portion is missing. The sample holds roughly 9,600 clones, roughly 60% seen once. The sample's treatment: 15 Gy SBRT to primary tumor, nephrectomy 4 weeks later. Sample: tumor tissue, taken from a patient whose treatment included radiotherapy and nephrectomy. These TCRs come from a woman in her forties or fifties with renal cell carcinoma.

The CDR3 nucleotides read TGCGCCAGCAGCCAAGATCTTGCGGGGGCGGATACGCAGTATTTT. It encodes CASSQDLAGADTQYF. The V and J genes are TRBV4-3 and TRBJ2-3, with D maybe TRBD2 (7 bases). Germline CDR1 LGHNA, CDR2 YSLEER. This CDR3 region has 15 residues. V was trimmed by 0 bases and J by 6 bases, leaving 13 bases between them.

This clone was counted between two and nine times. The chain uses TRBV27 and TRBJ1-1, with TRBD1 matching 10 bases. CDR1 is MNHEY, CDR2 SMNVEV, per germline (reference sequence). There are 16 residues in the CDR3. J lost 4 bases, V lost 5 bases, and 10 bases had no gene match. CDR3 sequence: CASSLTDRGLGTEAFF. The CDR3, as DNA: TGTGCCAGCAGTCTAACGGACAGGGGGTTGGGCACTGAAGCTTTCTTT.

The rearrangement joins TRBV5-4 to TRBJ2-2; tentatively, D is TRBD1 or TRBD2 (5 bases each). Germline V gene sequence: CDR1 SGHNT, CDR2 YYREEE (reference sequence). The CDR3 has 14 residues. Trimming removed 10 bases at V and 3 bases at J, with 16 bases between. Here the CDR3 reads CAGTSRGDTGELFF. The CDR3 DNA follows: TGTGCCGGTACTAGTCGAGGGGACACCGGGGAGCTGTTTTTT.

This clone was counted a few times. The chain has TRBV4-1 and TRBJ2-7; D unresolved. CDR1 and CDR2 (germline): MGHRA, YSYEKL. V lost 0 bases and J 1 base, leaving 13 bases between the germline ends. CDR3 length: 16 residues. CDR3 sequence reads: CASSQEGSARSYEQYF. DNA for the CDR3: TGCGCCAGCAGCCAAGAGGGTTCTGCCCGATCCTACGAGCAGTACTTC.

This clone has more than one count but fewer than ten. This chain joins TRBV7-2 and TRBJ2-7; a weak D match, TRBD1 (5 bases). This CDR3 comprises 15 residues. The germline V gene has CDR1 SGHTA and CDR2 FQGNSA. V was cut by 2 bases and J by 3 bases, with 14 bases left in between. CDR3 loop: CASSLMAGSSYEQYF. DNA for the CDR3: TGTGCCAGCAGCTTAATGGCAGGGTCCAGCTACGAGCAGTACTTC.

This chain uses TRBV7-8 with TRBJ1-2, with unresolved D. Trimming took 5 bases from V and 4 from J, leaving 20 bases between them. Germline CDR1 SGHVS, CDR2 FQNEAQ. CDR3 length: 16 amino acids. This CDR3 reads CASSATPDGRSYGYTF. CDR3 DNA sequence: TGTGCCAGCAGCGCCACCCCTGATGGCAGGAGCTATGGCTACACCTTC.

The chain couples TRBV30 to TRBJ2-7; D is perhaps TRBD1 (6 bases). V was cut by 0 bases and J by 5 bases, with 11 bases left in between. The germline V gene has CDR1 GTSNPN and CDR2 SVGIG (reference sequence). There are 13 residues in the CDR3. CDR3 DNA: TGTGCCTGGAGTGTAACAGGGTTGCACGAGCAGTACTTC. It yields the protein CAWSVTGLHEQYF.

The chain links TRBV5-4 to TRBJ2-3; TRBD2 agrees at 13 bases. The germline gives CDR1 SGHNT, CDR2 YYREEE (reference sequence). The CDR3 length is 16 residues. After removal of 0 bases from V and 5 bases from J, the junction contained 3 bases not matched to a gene. CDR3 protein: CASSLELAGGGDTQYF. CDR3 in DNA: TGTGCCAGCAGCTTGGAACTAGCGGGAGGGGGAGATACGCAGTATTTT.

This clone was picked up one time. The V and J genes are TRBV10-3 and TRBJ2-3, with D possibly being TRBD1 or TRBD2 (5 bases each). This CDR3 contains 15 residues. CDR1 and CDR2 from the germline V gene are ENHRY and SYGVKD. Trimming removed 8 bases at V and 0 bases at J, with 15 bases between. In nucleotides, the CDR3 is TGTGCCATCCAACGAGGGGCAGGGAGCACAGATACGCAGTATTTT. Translating gives CAIQRGAGSTDTQYF.

The genes are TRBV7-2 and TRBJ2-3, with TRBD1 matching over 8 bases. The CDR3 extends over 15 amino acids. V shed 5 bases, J shed 2 bases, and the junction held 6 bases outside the gene matches. Germline V gene data show CDR1 as SGHTA and CDR2 as FQGNSA. The DNA of the CDR3 is TGTGCCAGCAGCCCACGGACAGGGTACACAGATACGCAGTATTTT. This encodes CASSPRTGYTDTQYF. Full variable domain (rest looked up from reference TRBV7-2 and TRBJ2-3): GAGVSQSPSNKVTEKGKDVELRCDPISGHTALYWYRQSLGQGLEFLIYFQGNSAPDKSGLPSDRFSAERTGGSVSTLTIQRTQQEDSAVYLCASSPRTGYTDTQYFGPGTRLTVL.

In its sample, this clone was seen once. The chain combines TRBV4-3 with TRBJ2-6; D possibly corresponds to TRBD1 (6 bases). The CDR3 length is 16 residues. Trimming removed 0 bases at V and 2 bases at J, with 8 bases between. Germline CDR1 is LGHNA and CDR2 is YSLEER. CDR3 coding DNA: TGCGCCAGCAGCCAAGATGGGGGCGCTGGGGCCAACGTCCTGACTTTC. This sequence encodes CASSQDGGAGANVLTF.

The chain recombines TRBV7-9 with TRBJ2-5, with D possibly TRBD1 on 6 matching bases. Trimming removed 1 base from V and 0 bases from J, with 12 bases in between. This CDR3 is built from 16 residues. Germline V gives CDR1 SEHNR, CDR2 FQNEAQ (reference sequence). The CDR3 DNA reads as TGTGCCAGCAGCTTAGGGGCAGGGGCGTACCAAGAGACCCAGTACTTC. It encodes CASSLGAGAYQETQYF.

This clone is classed as medium-sized. The rearrangement links TRBV27 to TRBJ1-2; the match to TRBD1 covers 8 bases. The V gene's germline CDR1 is MNHEY and CDR2 SMNVEV (reference sequence). The V and J ends lost 2 bases and 2 bases, in that order; junction bases with no gene match: 1. The CDR3 is made up of 14 amino acids. The CDR3 sequence is CASSLTGGNYGYTF. The CDR3 nucleotides are TGTGCCAGCAGTTTAACAGGGGGAAACTATGGCTACACCTTC.

Details on this clone: The junction departs from germline at one end; a sequencing error may be responsible. The V and J genes are TRBV5-4 and TRBJ1-6; no clear D. Germline lookup yields CDR1 SGHNT and CDR2 YYREEE (reference sequence). CDR3 length: 16 residues. The CDR3 nucleotides read TGCGCCAGCAGCCAAGATAGAGGGCAGAATAATTCACCCCTCCACTTT. It codes for CASSQDRGQNNSPLHF.

This clone occurred a few times. This chain connects TRBV18 to TRBJ2-7, with TRBD2 identical over 8 bases. Germline V gives CDR1 KGHSH, CDR2 LQKENI. The CDR3 has 14 residues. V trimming: 3 bases; J trimming: 1 base; junction bases outside the gene matches: 2. CDR3 in DNA: TGTGCCAGCTCACCCGAGCGGGGGTCCTACGAGCAGTACTTC. Its translation: CASSPERGSYEQYF.

On this clone: At one end, the junction sequence differs from germline, possibly due to a read error. The chain uses TRBV15 and TRBJ1-4; 7 bases fit TRBD1. Germline V lookup: CDR1 LNHNV, CDR2 YYDKDF (reference sequence). The length of the CDR3 is 14 residues. This chain's CDR3 is CATSRQQSTGQRVF. In DNA, the CDR3 is TGTGCCACCAGCAGACAACAGAGCACGGGACAGCGGGTTTTT.

This clone was counted a single time. This rearrangement joins TRBV5-8 to TRBJ1-6, with a tentative D call TRBD1 (5 bases). Trimming took 3 bases from V and 4 from J, leaving 14 bases between them. Germline CDR1 and CDR2: SGHTS and YDEGEE. This CDR3 is 16 amino acids long. CDR3 sequence reads: CASSSAGALYNSPLHF. CDR3 DNA: TGTGCCAGCAGCTCGGCCGGGGCCCTTTATAATTCACCCCTCCACTTT.

This clone was detected only a few times. V and J are TRBV5-1 and TRBJ1-6, with D possibly TRBD1 on 5 matching bases. Trimming took off 0 bases at V and 10 bases at J, with 11 bases between the two ends. The germline CDR1 and CDR2 sequences are SGHRS and YFSETQ. The CDR3 covers 14 residues. In DNA form, the CDR3 reads TGCGCCAGCAGCTTGGGGCAGGGCAGCTCACCCCTCCACTTT. As protein: CASSLGQGSSPLHF.

The chain is built from TRBV18 and TRBJ1-4; the D gene is possibly TRBD1 (5 bases). Trimming took off 6 bases at V and 0 bases at J, with 11 bases between the two ends. This CDR3 is built from 15 residues. The germline V gene has CDR1 KGHSH and CDR2 LQKENI. The CDR3 DNA is TGTGCCAGCTCGCGCCTCAGGGCAACTAATGAAAAACTGTTTTTT. Protein product: CASSRLRATNEKLFF.